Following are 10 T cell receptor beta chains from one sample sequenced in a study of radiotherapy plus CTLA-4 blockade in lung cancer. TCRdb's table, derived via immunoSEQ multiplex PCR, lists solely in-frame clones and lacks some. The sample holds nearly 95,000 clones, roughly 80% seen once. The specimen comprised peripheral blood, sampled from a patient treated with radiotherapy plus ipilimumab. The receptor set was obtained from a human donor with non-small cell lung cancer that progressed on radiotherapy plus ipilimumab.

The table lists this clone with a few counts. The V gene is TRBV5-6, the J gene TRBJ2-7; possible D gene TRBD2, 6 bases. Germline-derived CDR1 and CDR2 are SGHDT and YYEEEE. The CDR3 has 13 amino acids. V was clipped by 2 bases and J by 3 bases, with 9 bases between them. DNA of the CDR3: TGTGCCAGCAGCTTTGTCGGGAGCTACGAGCAGTACGTC. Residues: CASSFVGSYEQYV.

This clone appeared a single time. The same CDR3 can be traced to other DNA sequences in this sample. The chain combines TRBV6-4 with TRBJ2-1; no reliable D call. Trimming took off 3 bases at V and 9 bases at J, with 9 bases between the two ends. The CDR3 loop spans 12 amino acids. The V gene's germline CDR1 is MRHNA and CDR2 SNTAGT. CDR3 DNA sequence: TGTGCCAGCAGTGAAGGCGGCGGTGAGCAGTTCTTC. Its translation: CASSEGGGEQFF.

The CDR3 here is CASSPTVAASGTYEQYF. The CDR3 DNA reads TGTGCCAGCAGCCCAACCGTCGCGGCTAGCGGGACCTACGAGCAGTACTTC. The chain uses TRBV7-6 and TRBJ2-7; 9 bases agree with TRBD2. CDR1 SGHVS and CDR2 FNYEAQ come from the germline V gene. The V and J ends lost 5 bases and 2 bases, in that order; junction bases with no gene match: 13. The CDR3 length is 17 residues.

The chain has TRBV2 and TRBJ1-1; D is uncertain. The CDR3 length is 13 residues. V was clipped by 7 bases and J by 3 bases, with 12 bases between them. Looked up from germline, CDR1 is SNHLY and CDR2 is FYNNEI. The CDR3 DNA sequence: TGTGCCAGCATGTCGGATAGGGACACTGAAGCTTTCTTT. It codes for CASMSDRDTEAFF.

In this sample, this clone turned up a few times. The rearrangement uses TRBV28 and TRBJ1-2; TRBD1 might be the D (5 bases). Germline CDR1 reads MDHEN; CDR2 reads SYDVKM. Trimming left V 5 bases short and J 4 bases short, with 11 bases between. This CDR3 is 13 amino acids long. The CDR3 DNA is TGTGCCAGCAGTGTCAGGGTCAGCTATGGCTACACCTTC. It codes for CASSVRVSYGYTF.

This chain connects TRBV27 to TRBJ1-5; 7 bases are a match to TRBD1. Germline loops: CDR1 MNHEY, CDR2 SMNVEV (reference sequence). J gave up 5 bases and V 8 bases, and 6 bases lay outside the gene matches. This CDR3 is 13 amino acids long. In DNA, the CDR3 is TGTGCCAGCTTATACAGGGGATATCAGCCCCAGCATTTT. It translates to CASLYRGYQPQHF.

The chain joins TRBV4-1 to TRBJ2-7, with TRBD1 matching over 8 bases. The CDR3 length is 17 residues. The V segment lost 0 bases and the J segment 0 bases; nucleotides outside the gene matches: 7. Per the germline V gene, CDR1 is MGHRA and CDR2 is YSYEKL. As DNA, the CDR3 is TGCGCCAGCAGCCAAGAGCCGGGGACAGGAAGCTCCTACGAGCAGTACTTC. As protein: CASSQEPGTGSSYEQYF.

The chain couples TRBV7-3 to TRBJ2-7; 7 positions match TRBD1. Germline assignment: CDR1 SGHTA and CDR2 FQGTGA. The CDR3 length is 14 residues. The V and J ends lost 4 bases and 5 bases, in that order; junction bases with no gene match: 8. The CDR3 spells CASSSDRCTHEQYV. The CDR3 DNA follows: TGTGCCAGCAGCTCGGACAGGTGCACCCACGAGCAGTACGTC.

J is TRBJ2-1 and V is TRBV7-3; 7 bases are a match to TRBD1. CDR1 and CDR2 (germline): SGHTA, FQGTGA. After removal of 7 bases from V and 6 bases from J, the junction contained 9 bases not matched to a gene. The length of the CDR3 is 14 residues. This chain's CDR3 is CASTSGGMGNEQFF. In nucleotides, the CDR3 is TGTGCCAGCACCTCAGGGGGAATGGGCAATGAGCAGTTCTTC.

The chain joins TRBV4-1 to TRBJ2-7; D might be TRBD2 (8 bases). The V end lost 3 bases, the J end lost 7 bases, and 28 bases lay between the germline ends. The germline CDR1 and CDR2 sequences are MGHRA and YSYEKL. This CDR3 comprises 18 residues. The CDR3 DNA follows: TGCGCCAGCAGCCACCAGGGGGGATCAGCGGGAGTAGCTTGGGAGCAGTACTTC. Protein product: CASSHQGGSAGVAWEQYF.